The subject of this entry is one T cell receptor beta chain. The assay was immunoSEQ multiplex PCR, and TCRdb's table has in-frame clones only and misses some. The sample carries tens of thousands of clones, 90% recorded once. This sample was included in a study of T cells in tuberculosis. On average around 100,000 T cells per donor were immunosequenced. The sequenced sample consisted of PBMCs. The receptor comes from a donor aged 5 to 30 with latent tuberculosis or without tuberculosis infection.

CDR3: CASRGIQETQYF. CDR3 nucleotide sequence: TGTGCCAGTCGGGGTATCCAAGAGACCCAGTACTTC. The genes are TRBV27 and TRBJ2-5; perhaps TRBD2 as D (5 bases). V shed 9 bases and J shed 1 base, with 9 bases lying between them. The CDR3 contains 12 residues. Germline-derived CDR1 and CDR2 are MNHEY and SMNVEV (reference sequence).